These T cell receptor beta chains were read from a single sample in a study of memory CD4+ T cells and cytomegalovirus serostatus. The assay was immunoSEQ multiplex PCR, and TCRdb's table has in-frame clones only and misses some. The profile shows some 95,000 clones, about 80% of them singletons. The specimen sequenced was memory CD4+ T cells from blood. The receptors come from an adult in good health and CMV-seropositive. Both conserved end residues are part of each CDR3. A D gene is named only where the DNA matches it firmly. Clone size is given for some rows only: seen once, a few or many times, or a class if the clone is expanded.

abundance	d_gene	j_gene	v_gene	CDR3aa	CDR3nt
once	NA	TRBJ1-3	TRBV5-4	CASSLVTSGAGNTIYF	TGTGCCAGCAGCTTGGTTACGTCGGGGGCTGGAAACACCATATATTTT
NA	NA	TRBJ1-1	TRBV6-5	CASSPPESRWDEAFF	TGTGCCAGCAGCCCACCTGAGTCAAGGTGGGACGAAGCTTTCTTT
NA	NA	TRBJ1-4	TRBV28	CASSPGGRTNEKLFF	TGTGCCAGCAGCCCTGGGGGGCGAACTAATGAAAAACTGTTTTTT
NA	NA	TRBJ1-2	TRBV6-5	CASSYRGYGYTF	TGTGCCAGCAGTTATCGGGGCTATGGCTACACCTTC
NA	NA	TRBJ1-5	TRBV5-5	CASSLVGSQQPQHF	TGTGCCAGCAGCTTGGTGGGGAGTCAACAGCCCCAGCATTTT
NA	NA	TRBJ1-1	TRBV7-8	CASRLGVVTEAFF	TGTGCCAGCAGGCTAGGGGTTGTCACTGAAGCTTTCTTT
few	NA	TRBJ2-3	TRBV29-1	CSVSRGEIADTQYF	TGCAGCGTGTCGAGGGGGGAGATCGCAGATACGCAGTATTTT
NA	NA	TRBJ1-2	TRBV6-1	CASRDRTANYGYTF	TGTGCCAGCAGGGACCGGACAGCTAACTATGGCTACACCTTC
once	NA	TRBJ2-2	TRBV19	CASRAGLNTGELFF	TGTGCCAGTAGGGCAGGGCTCAACACCGGGGAGCTGTTTTTT
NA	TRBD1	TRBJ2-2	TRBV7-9	CASSGGQAYTGELFF	TGTGCCAGCAGCGGGGGACAGGCGTACACCGGGGAGCTGTTTTTT
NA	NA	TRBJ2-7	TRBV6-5	CASSDNYEQYF	TGTGCCAGCAGTGACAACTACGAGCAGTACTTC
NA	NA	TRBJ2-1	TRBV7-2	CASSSGTTTYNEQFF	TGTGCCAGCAGCTCCGGGACAACGACCTACAATGAGCAGTTCTTC
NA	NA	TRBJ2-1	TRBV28	CASSFRRDDNEQFF	TGTGCCAGCAGTTTCAGAAGGGACGACAATGAGCAGTTCTTC
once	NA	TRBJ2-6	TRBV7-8	CASSIRATVAGANVLTF	TGTGCCAGCAGCATCCGGGCCACCGTGGCTGGGGCCAACGTCCTGACTTTC
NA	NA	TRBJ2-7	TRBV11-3	CASSLGGESYEQYF	TGTGCCAGCAGCTTAGGCGGAGAGTCCTACGAGCAGTACTTC
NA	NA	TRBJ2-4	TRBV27	CASSLVVAGVKNIQYF	TGTGCCAGCAGTTTAGTGGTAGCAGGGGTAAAAAACATTCAGTACTTC
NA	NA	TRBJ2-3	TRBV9	CASSVGPGTHQYF	TGTGCCAGCAGCGTAGGGCCGGGGACCCATCAGTATTTT
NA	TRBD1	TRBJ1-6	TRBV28	CASFPGTGASPLHF	TGTGCCAGCTTCCCCGGGACAGGGGCTTCACCCCTCCACTTT
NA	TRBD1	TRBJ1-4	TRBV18	CASSPSRGLHEKLFF	TGTGCCAGCTCACCAAGCAGGGGGCTTCATGAAAAACTGTTTTTT
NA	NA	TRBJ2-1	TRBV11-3	CASSVTGNEQFF	TGTGCCAGCAGCGTTACAGGGAATGAGCAGTTCTTC
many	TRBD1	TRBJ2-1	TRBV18	CASSPQGAYNEQFF	TGTGCCAGCTCACCACAGGGGGCGTACAATGAGCAGTTCTTC
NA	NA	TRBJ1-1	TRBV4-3	CASSQFENTEAFF	TGCGCCAGCAGCCAGTTTGAAAACACTGAAGCTTTCTTT
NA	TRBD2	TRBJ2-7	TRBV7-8	CASSSSGRFYEQYF	TGTGCCAGCAGCTCTAGCGGGAGATTCTACGAGCAGTACTTC
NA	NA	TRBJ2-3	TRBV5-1	CASRRGAPTDTQYF	TGCGCCAGCCGACGCGGGGCCCCCACAGATACGCAGTATTTT
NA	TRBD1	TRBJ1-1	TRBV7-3	CASSPGQGAQAFF	TGTGCCAGCAGCCCCGGACAGGGGGCGCAAGCTTTCTTT
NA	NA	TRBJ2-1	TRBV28	CASSWQYNEQFF	TGTGCCAGCAGTTGGCAATACAATGAGCAGTTCTTC
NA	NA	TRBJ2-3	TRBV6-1	CASLPGSSTDTQYF	TGTGCCAGTCTCCCAGGGTCTAGCACAGATACGCAGTATTTT
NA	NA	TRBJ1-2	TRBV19	CASSILAGGYGYTF	TGTGCCAGTAGTATCCTGGCGGGCGGCTATGGCTACACCTTC
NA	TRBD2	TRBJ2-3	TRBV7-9	CASSFYFSGRNTDTQYF	TGTGCCAGCAGCTTCTACTTTAGCGGGAGGAATACAGATACGCAGTATTTT
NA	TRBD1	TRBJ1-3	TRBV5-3	CARRCATGGNSGNTIYF	TGTGCCAGAAGATGCGCAACAGGGGGCAACTCTGGAAACACCATATATTTT
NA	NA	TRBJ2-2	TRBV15	CATRESGGDAGELFF	TGTGCCACCAGAGAATCGGGGGGCGACGCCGGGGAGCTGTTTTTT
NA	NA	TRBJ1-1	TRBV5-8	CASSLQVRGTEAFF	TGTGCCAGCAGCTTGCAAGTCAGGGGTACTGAAGCTTTCTTT
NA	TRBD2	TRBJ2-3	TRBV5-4	CASSLGLAGAGTDTQYF	TGTGCCAGCAGCCTAGGACTAGCGGGAGCGGGCACAGATACGCAGTATTTT
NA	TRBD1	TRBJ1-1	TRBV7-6	CASSLVRQGSGTEAFF	TGTGCCAGCAGCTTGGTCAGACAGGGATCGGGCACTGAAGCTTTCTTT
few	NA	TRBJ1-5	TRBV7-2	CASSLPLSGTSNQPQHF	TGTGCCAGCAGCTTACCATTATCGGGGACAAGCAATCAGCCCCAGCATTTT
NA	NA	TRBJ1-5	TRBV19	CASTDGIYSNQPQHF	TGTGCCAGTACGGACGGAATTTATAGCAATCAGCCCCAGCATTTT
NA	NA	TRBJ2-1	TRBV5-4	CASSLDQADNEQFF	TGTGCCAGCAGCTTGGACCAGGCCGACAATGAGCAGTTCTTC
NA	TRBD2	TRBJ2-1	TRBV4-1	CASSQDGSGRRPQEQFF	TGCGCCAGCAGCCAAGACGGTAGCGGGAGGCGCCCCCAAGAGCAGTTCTTC
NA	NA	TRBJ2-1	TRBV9	CASSPTPSAKTYNEQFF	TGTGCCAGCAGCCCAACCCCCAGCGCCAAAACCTACAATGAGCAGTTCTTC
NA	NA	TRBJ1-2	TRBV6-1	CASSEALGHGYTF	TGTGCCAGCAGTGAAGCCCTGGGCCATGGCTACACCTTC
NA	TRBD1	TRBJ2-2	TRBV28	CASSLVQGARTGELFF	TGTGCCAGCAGTTTAGTCCAGGGGGCGCGCACCGGGGAGCTGTTTTTT
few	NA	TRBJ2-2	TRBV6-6	CASSPDRVYTGELFF	TGTGCCAGCAGTCCCGACAGAGTCTACACCGGGGAGCTGTTTTTT
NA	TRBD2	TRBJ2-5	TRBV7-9	CASSLAGGETQYF	TGTGCCAGCAGCCTAGCGGGAGGGGAGACCCAGTACTTC
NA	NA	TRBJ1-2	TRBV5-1	CASSLGGTNYGYTF	TGCGCCAGCAGCTTGGGGGGGACCAACTATGGCTACACCTTC
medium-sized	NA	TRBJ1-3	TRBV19	CASSFQGNTIYF	TGTGCCAGTAGTTTCCAGGGAAACACCATATATTTT
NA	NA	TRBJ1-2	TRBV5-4	CASSLYSAVNYGYTF	TGTGCCAGCAGCTTGTACTCTGCGGTTAACTATGGCTACACCTTC
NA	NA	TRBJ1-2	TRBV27	CASSEEPWGGRVGYTF	TGTGCCAGCAGTGAGGAGCCCTGGGGGGGAAGGGTGGGCTACACCTTC
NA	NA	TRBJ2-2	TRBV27	CASSRRGTGELFF	TGTGCCAGCAGTAGGCGGGGCACCGGGGAGCTGTTTTTT
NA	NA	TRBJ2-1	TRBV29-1	CSVDREQTNEQFF	TGCAGCGTTGATAGGGAACAGACCAATGAGCAGTTCTTC
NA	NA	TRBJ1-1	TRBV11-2	CASSRTQDTEAFF	TGTGCCAGCAGCCGAACACAGGATACTGAAGCTTTCTTT
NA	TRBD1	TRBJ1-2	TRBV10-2	CASSESGDRGYNGYTF	TGCGCCAGCAGTGAGTCGGGGGACAGGGGGTATAATGGCTACACCTTC
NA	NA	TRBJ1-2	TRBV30	CAWSEGGKDNYGYTF	TGTGCCTGGAGCGAAGGAGGAAAAGATAACTATGGCTACACCTTC